Below, 9 T cell receptor beta chains from the same sample are listed, as sequenced in a study of blood T cell repertoires in COVID-19. The method was immunoSEQ multiplex PCR; TCRdb's version includes in-frame clones alone and lacks a portion of them. The sample includes about 200,000 clones, roughly 82% of them seen just once. Sequencing was performed on PBMCs or T cells enriched from blood (not recorded which). These receptors originate from a man aged 40-50 years with acute COVID-19.

CDR3 protein: CASSLSKRGSSYEQYF. Here the CDR3 DNA reads TGTGCCAGCAGTTTATCGAAAAGGGGCTCCTCCTACGAGCAGTACTTC. The chain uses TRBV27 and TRBJ2-7, with a possible D match to TRBD1 (5 bases). The CDR3 has 16 residues. Germline V gene data show CDR1 as MNHEY and CDR2 as SMNVEV (reference sequence). V gave up 0 bases and J gave up 0 bases, with 12 bases separating them.

The V gene is TRBV6-1, the J gene TRBJ1-2, with 10 positions matching TRBD1. The germline CDR1 and CDR2 sequences are MNHNS and SASEGT. V gave up 2 bases and J gave up 8 bases; unmatched junction bases: 5. This CDR3 contains 14 residues. The CDR3 DNA sequence: TGTGCCAGCAGTGAAATACGGACAGGGGGAGGCTACACCTTC. Its protein product is CASSEIRTGGGYTF.

The genes are TRBV4-1 and TRBJ2-7, with 7 bases that match TRBD1. Per germline, CDR1 MGHRA and CDR2 YSYEKL. After removal of 4 bases from V and 4 bases from J, the junction contained 1 base not matched to a gene. This CDR3 is built from 12 residues. CDR3 in amino acids: CASSPQGYEQYF. CDR3 DNA: TGCGCCAGCAGCCCACAGGGGTACGAGCAGTACTTC.

This clone appeared once. The chain has TRBV6-2 or TRBV6-3 and TRBJ2-7, with D unclear. V was clipped by 4 bases and J by 3 bases, with 7 bases between them. The germline V gene encodes CDR1 MNHEY and CDR2 SVGEGT. This CDR3 has 12 amino acids. CDR3 region: CASSLRNYEQYF. CDR3 sequence (DNA): TGTGCCAGCAGTTTGCGGAACTACGAGCAGTACTTC.

This chain connects TRBV24-1 to TRBJ2-7, with 10 bases matching TRBD1. This CDR3 spans 18 amino acids. Trimming took 4 bases from V and 3 from J; bases not matched to a gene: 14. CDR1 and CDR2 from the germline V gene are KGHDR and SFDVKD. CDR3 in amino acids: CATSDRGQGTPSFYEQYF. As DNA, the CDR3 is TGTGCCACCAGTGACCGGGGACAGGGGACCCCTTCCTTCTACGAGCAGTACTTC.

J is TRBJ1-6 and V is TRBV5-1; possibly TRBD1 for D (6 bases). There are 14 residues in the CDR3. The V gene lost 3 bases and the J gene lost 8 bases, with 12 bases spanning the gap. Germline values: CDR1 SGHRS, CDR2 YFSETQ. The CDR3 reads CASSSDREYSPLHF. The CDR3 DNA is TGCGCCAGCAGCTCGGACAGAGAGTATTCACCCCTCCACTTT. The full variable domain, in which reference TRBV5-1 and TRBJ1-6 provide the parts outside the CDR3, is KAGVTQTPRYLIKTRGQQVTLSCSPISGHRSVSWYQQTPGQGLQFLFEYFSETQRNKGNFPGRFSGRQFSNSRSEMNVSTLELGDSALYLCASSSDREYSPLHFGNGTRLTVT.

The chain couples TRBV30 to TRBJ1-6; no definite D call. Germline V lookup: CDR1 GTSNPN, CDR2 SVGIG (reference sequence). CDR3 length: 16 amino acids. V was pared by 0 bases and J by 7 bases, with 16 bases between. In nucleotides, the CDR3 is TGTGCCTGGAGTGTACTCGAAACTGACGGGAATTCACCCCTCCACTTT. Its protein product is CAWSVLETDGNSPLHF.

This rearrangement joins TRBV9 to TRBJ2-1, with a weak D call TRBD1 (6 bases). CDR3 length equals 12 residues. The germline V and J ends were trimmed by 2 bases and 7 bases, with 7 bases remaining between them. From germline, CDR1 is SGDLS and CDR2 YYNGEE. CDR3 coding DNA: TGTGCCAGCAGCGTCCAGGGGAATGAGCAGTTCTTC. Translated, it gives CASSVQGNEQFF.

The V and J genes are TRBV18 and TRBJ2-5; perhaps TRBD2 as D (5 bases). This CDR3 contains 15 residues. Germline CDR1 and CDR2: KGHSH and LQKENI. V was trimmed by 0 bases and J by 2 bases, leaving 10 bases between them. The CDR3 DNA is TGTGCCAGCTCACCACCCATCGGGGAACAAGAGACCCAGTACTTC. Its protein is CASSPPIGEQETQYF.